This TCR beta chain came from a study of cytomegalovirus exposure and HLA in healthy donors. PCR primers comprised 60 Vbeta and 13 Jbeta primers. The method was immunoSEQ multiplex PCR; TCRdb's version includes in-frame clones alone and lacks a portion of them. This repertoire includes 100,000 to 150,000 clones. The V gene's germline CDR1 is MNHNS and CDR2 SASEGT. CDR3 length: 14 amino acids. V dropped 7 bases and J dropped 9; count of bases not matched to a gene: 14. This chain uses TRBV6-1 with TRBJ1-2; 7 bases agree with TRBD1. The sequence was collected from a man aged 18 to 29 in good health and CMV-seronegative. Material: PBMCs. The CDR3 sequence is CASTTGQDFVSYTF. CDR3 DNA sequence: TGTGCCAGCACCACTGGACAGGACTTTGTGAGCTACACCTTC.